This T cell receptor beta chain was found in a study of healthy donors' naive CD4 and CD8 T cells. Study at large: For TCR alpha, new primers spanned all functional IMGT alpha genes.

Study-wide findings and caveats: Most V and J genes were reportedly biased between naive CD4+ and CD8+ cells. CDR3 charge plus V and J genes appeared to account for roughly 13% of CD4/CD8 variance.

Starting from around 500 ng of total RNA, TCR libraries were made with linear amplification. TCRdb processed the reads anew with MiXCR; each CDR3 protein has one entry. The sample holds roughly 200,000 distinct CDR3 sequences, around 70% seen once. About this clonotype itself: The antigen remains undetermined.

V gave up 6 bases and J gave up 2 bases; unmatched junction bases: 6. The CDR3 loop spans 15 amino acids. Germline-derived CDR1 and CDR2 are LGHNA and YNFKEQ. This sequence was found in a pool of human donors in good health; the sample pools cells from several healthy donors. The chain combines TRBV4-2 with TRBJ2-7; 11 bases match TRBD1. Sequenced: naive CD4+ and CD8+ T cells sorted from blood, pooled from several donors. The CDR3 coding sequence is TGTGCCAGCAGTAGGGGACAGGGGGTGCCCTACGAGCAGTACTTC. It specifies CASSRGQGVPYEQYF.